What follows are 18 T cell receptor beta chains derived from one specimen sequenced in a study of blood T cell repertoires in COVID-19. The protocol was immunoSEQ multiplex PCR, while the TCRdb copy is restricted to in-frame clones and leaves out a portion. The sample records some 260,000 clones, roughly 91% being singletons. The specimen was peripheral blood. These receptors were obtained from a woman aged 40 to 55 who had recovered from COVID-19.

The rearrangement uses TRBV9 and TRBJ2-7; 9 nucleotides line up with TRBD2. With V trimmed by 4 bases and J by 4 bases, 12 bases remained unmatched. The V gene's germline CDR1 is SGDLS and CDR2 YYNGEE. The CDR3 contains 16 residues. This CDR3 is CASSPRRAGGGYEQYF. CDR3 DNA: TGTGCCAGCAGCCCCCGTAGGGCGGGAGGGGGGTACGAGCAGTACTTC.

This chain links TRBV27 with TRBJ2-1; TRBD1 aligns across 9 bases. Germline V gene sequence: CDR1 MNHEY, CDR2 SMNVEV (reference sequence). Trimming took 5 bases from V and 3 from J; bases not matched to a gene: 5. The CDR3 consists of 15 residues. The CDR3 region is CASSDGQGNYNEQFF. The CDR3 nucleotides are TGTGCCAGCAGTGACGGACAGGGGAACTACAATGAGCAGTTCTTC.

This chain joins TRBV11-3 and TRBJ2-7; TRBD2 agrees at 9 bases. The V and J ends lost 5 bases and 0 bases, in that order; junction bases with no gene match: 8. Germline V gene lookup returns CDR1 SGHNT and CDR2 YENEEA. The CDR3 spans 16 residues. This CDR3 is CASSPRAGGPSYEQYV. Here the CDR3 DNA reads TGTGCCAGCAGCCCCCGGGCGGGAGGGCCCTCCTACGAGCAGTACGTC.

Written as DNA, the CDR3 is TGTGCCACTGGCGGGGAGGGGCAAGAGACCCAGTACTTC. This encodes CATGGEGQETQYF. The chain is built from TRBV10-3 and TRBJ2-5, with 7 bases fitting TRBD2. CDR3 length: 13 residues. The junction had 7 bases not matched to a gene; V was cut back by 10 bases and J by 2 bases. In germline, CDR1 is ENHRY, CDR2 SYGVKD.

V usage is TRBV12-1 and J usage is TRBJ2-7; the DNA was not used to check the table's D call, TRBD1. TRBV12-1 is reported as a pseudogene. The CDR3 has 14 amino acids. The CDR3 DNA reads TGTGCCAGCAGCGGTACGACAGGGGGCCGCGAGCAGTACTTC. Its protein is CASSGTTGGREQYF.

The V call is TRBV3-1 (or the pseudogene TRBV3-2), the J call TRBJ1-5; maybe TRBD1 (5 bases). V lost 3 bases to trimming and J lost 1 base, with 16 bases between them. Germline V CDR1 and CDR2: LGHDT, YNNKEL (reference sequence). The CDR3 has 17 amino acids. CDR3 DNA: TGTGCCAGCAGCCAGCACCGGGGAGGGGCAAGCAATCAGCCCCAGCATTTT. Amino acid sequence: CASSQHRGGASNQPQHF.

This rearrangement joins TRBV27 to TRBJ2-1, with TRBD1 matching over 10 bases. This CDR3 is 14 amino acids long. The germline gives CDR1 MNHEY, CDR2 SMNVEV (reference sequence). Trimming took 6 bases from V and 8 from J; bases not matched to a gene: 7. This CDR3 is CASSPGQGRHEQFF. In DNA form, the CDR3 reads TGTGCCAGCAGCCCGGGACAGGGGCGCCATGAGCAGTTCTTC.

The rearrangement uses TRBV5-1 and TRBJ1-1; 8 bases are a match to TRBD1. CDR1 SGHRS and CDR2 YFSETQ come from the germline V gene. J gave up 2 bases and V 4 bases, and 4 bases lay outside the gene matches. CDR3 length: 14 residues. The CDR3 coding sequence is TGCGCCAGCAGCCGGACAGGGATTAACACTGAAGCTTTCTTT. It is translated as CASSRTGINTEAFF.

The chain joins TRBV6-5 to TRBJ1-1; maybe TRBD1 (6 bases). There are 15 residues in the CDR3. Germline CDR1 MNHEY, CDR2 SVGAGI. Trimming left V 5 bases short and J 1 base short, with 14 bases between. This chain's CDR3 is CASSQGTPGNTEAFF. The CDR3 nucleotides are TGTGCCAGCAGTCAGGGGACGCCGGGGAACACTGAAGCTTTCTTT.

This clone was detected once. The chain uses TRBV6-2 or TRBV6-3 and TRBJ1-5, with D tentatively TRBD1 (6 bases). V lost 6 bases, J lost 3 bases, and 18 bases lay in between. The CDR3 is made up of 16 amino acids. CDR1 and CDR2 from the germline V gene are MNHEY and SVGEGT. The DNA for the CDR3 is TGTGCCAGCAGCAGGGTTCGGGGGGCCTTCAATCAGCCCCAGCATTTT. Translated, it gives CASSRVRGAFNQPQHF.

The chain employs TRBV11-3 and TRBJ2-1, with D possibly TRBD1 on 5 matching bases. Deletions cut 1 base from V and 2 bases from J, with 9 bases between. The germline CDR1 and CDR2 sequences are SGHNT and YENEEA. The CDR3 consists of 15 residues. Here the CDR3 reads CASSLGRGTYNEQFF. As DNA, the CDR3 is TGTGCCAGCAGCTTAGGTAGGGGCACCTACAATGAGCAGTTCTTC.

The CDR3 spells CALAVSNTEAFF. CDR3 sequence (DNA): TGTGCCCTCGCAGTGTCGAACACTGAAGCTTTCTTT. V is TRBV7-9 and J is TRBJ1-1, with D hard to call. Trimming left V 11 bases short and J 1 base short, with 11 bases between. The CDR3 contains 12 residues. Per germline, CDR1 SEHNR and CDR2 FQNEAQ (reference sequence). The whole variable domain, remainder taken from reference TRBV7-9 and TRBJ1-1, is DTGVSQNPRHKITKRGQNVTFRCDPISEHNRLYWYRQTLGQGPEFLTYFQNEAQLEKSRLLSDRFSAERPKGSFSTLEIQRTEQGDSAMYLCALAVSNTEAFFGQGTRLTVV.

This chain joins TRBV5-1 and TRBJ2-3, with D perhaps matching TRBD1 (7 bases). Trimming removed 4 bases from V and 9 bases from J, with 24 bases in between. The germline CDR1 and CDR2 sequences are SGHRS and YFSETQ. The length of the CDR3 is 16 residues. This chain's CDR3 is CASSPNRGGMPATQYF. In DNA form, the CDR3 reads TGCGCCAGCAGCCCTAACAGGGGAGGAATGCCGGCCACGCAGTATTTT.

The chain joins TRBV7-9 to TRBJ1-4; tentatively, D is TRBD1 (6 bases). CDR3 length: 19 amino acids. Per the germline V gene, CDR1 is SEHNR and CDR2 is FQNEAQ (reference sequence). With 4 bases removed from V and 3 bases from J, the gap between germline ends came to 24 bases. The CDR3 spells CASSSPGGRRTRANEKLFF. The CDR3 region has the DNA TGTGCCAGCAGCTCCCCGGGGGGCAGGAGGACCAGGGCTAATGAAAAACTGTTTTTT.

This sequence joins TRBV9 and TRBJ1-2; 9 nucleotides agree with TRBD1. Germline V CDR1 and CDR2: SGDLS, YYNGEE. The trim removed 6 bases at V and 8 bases at J, leaving 17 bases unmatched. The CDR3 has 16 amino acids. In DNA, the CDR3 is TGTGCCAGCAACCCGCTCATCGGGACAGGGAGTACCGGCTACACCTTC. Translated: CASNPLIGTGSTGYTF.

The rearrangement joins TRBV7-5 to TRBJ2-5; TRBD2 reflects the table's D call only, with no check against the DNA. TRBV7-5 is a listed pseudogene. This CDR3 has 16 residues. CDR3 loop: CARSPQGLAAVETQYF. The CDR3 DNA follows: TGTGCCAGAAGCCCACAGGGACTAGCGGCAGTGGAGACCCAGTACTTC.

This chain uses TRBV10-1 with TRBJ1-2; D remains ambiguous. The V gene lost 0 bases and the J gene lost 2 bases, with 4 bases spanning the gap. CDR3 size: 13 residues. Germline assignment: CDR1 WNHNN and CDR2 SYGVQD (reference sequence). The CDR3 sequence: CASSESENYGYTF. CDR3 sequence (DNA): TGCGCCAGCAGTGAGTCGGAGAACTATGGCTACACCTTC.

The chain is built from TRBV27 and TRBJ2-2; 12 bases line up with TRBD2. The V segment lost 2 bases and the J segment 5 bases; nucleotides outside the gene matches: 6. This CDR3 has 17 amino acids. In germline, CDR1 is MNHEY, CDR2 SMNVEV (reference sequence). As DNA, the CDR3 is TGTGCCAGCAGTTTAGTGACTAGCGGGAGAGGGACCGGGGAGCTGTTTTTT. Protein sequence: CASSLVTSGRGTGELFF.